This is a list of T cell receptor beta chains from one sample in a study of beta chain features in type 1 diabetes. Here immunoSEQ multiplex PCR was the method, and the copy in TCRdb shows in-frame clones only, minus some. The sample contains about 360,000 clones, over 9.5% of which appear only once. Sequenced input: naive CD4+ T cells from blood. These receptors all come from a man aged 18 to 29 in good health. Both conserved end residues are part of each CDR3. The D gene is left open where the match is weak. The size entry is marked missing in some rows and otherwise reads once, few, many or a size class.

d_gene,v_gene,abundance,j_gene,CDR3aa,CDR3nt
.,TRBV18,few,TRBJ1-1,CASSPQGQLNTEAFF,TGTGCCAGCTCACCCCAAGGACAGTTGAACACTGAAGCTTTCTTT
.,TRBV7-2,.,TRBJ1-5,CASSLVPADYSNQPQHF,TGTGCCAGCAGCTTAGTTCCAGCGGACTATAGCAATCAGCCCCAGCATTTT
.,TRBV7-2,.,TRBJ2-2,CASSFVILGRDFTGELFF,TGTGCCAGCAGCTTCGTAATCCTGGGCAGGGATTTTACCGGGGAGCTGTTTTTT
.,TRBV19,few,TRBJ1-5,CASSMGRPAQHF,TGTGCCAGTAGTATGGGCCGTCCGGCCCAGCATTTT
.,TRBV28,.,TRBJ2-7,CASSFTSEQYF,TGTGCCAGCAGTTTCACATCCGAGCAGTACTTC
.,TRBV5-1,.,TRBJ1-2,CASSLEGDNYGYTF,TGCGCCAGCAGCTTGGAGGGAGATAACTATGGCTACACCTTC
.,TRBV7-3,.,TRBJ2-1,CASSFPRAREQFF,TGTGCCAGCAGTTTCCCCAGGGCTCGCGAGCAGTTCTTC
TRBD2,TRBV6-5,few,TRBJ2-5,CASSRSGRTSETQYF,TGTGCCAGCAGTCGTAGCGGGAGAACTAGTGAGACCCAGTACTTC
TRBD1,TRBV23-1,.,TRBJ2-5,CASSQLQGASETQYF,TGCGCCAGCAGTCAGTTACAGGGGGCATCAGAGACCCAGTACTTC
TRBD2,TRBV7-8,few,TRBJ2-2,CASSLPSGSIGELFF,TGTGCCAGCAGCTTGCCTAGCGGGAGTATCGGGGAGCTGTTTTTT
.,TRBV27,few,TRBJ2-1,CASRRNGTPVGSYNEQFF,TGTGCCAGCCGTAGAAACGGGACTCCGGTCGGTTCCTACAATGAGCAGTTCTTC
.,TRBV11-3,few,TRBJ2-7,CASSLDSTLPGEQYF,TGTGCCAGCAGCTTAGATTCGACCTTGCCGGGCGAGCAGTACTTC
.,TRBV20-1,few,TRBJ2-7,CSASGRFEQYF,TGCAGTGCCTCTGGTCGGTTTGAGCAGTACTTC
TRBD1,TRBV6-5,few,TRBJ2-7,CASSYTGQGYEQYF,TGTGCCAGCAGTTACACCGGACAGGGGTACGAGCAGTACTTC
TRBD2,TRBV5-1,few,TRBJ2-3,CASNKRDRTDTQYF,TGCGCCAGCAATAAGCGGGACCGCACAGATACGCAGTATTTT
TRBD2,TRBV7-3,.,TRBJ2-6,CASSLDPGLAGSGANVLTF,TGTGCCAGCAGCTTAGATCCGGGACTAGCGGGATCGGGGGCCAACGTCCTGACTTTC
.,TRBV4-3,many,TRBJ2-4,CASSQVGVPGNIQYF,TGCGCCAGCAGCCAAGTAGGCGTACCGGGAAACATTCAGTACTTC
TRBD2,TRBV7-6,few,TRBJ2-5,CASSFAGGQETQYF,TGTGCCAGCAGCTTCGCGGGGGGGCAAGAGACCCAGTACTTC
.,TRBV4-3,many,TRBJ2-5,CASSQDPTSETQYF,TGCGCCAGCAGCCAAGATCCAACTAGCGAGACCCAGTACTTC
.,TRBV7-9,.,TRBJ1-2,CASSLETANYGYTF,TGTGCCAGCAGCCTCGAGACAGCTAACTATGGCTACACCTTC
.,TRBV29-1,few,TRBJ2-7,CSVEDRQAEQYF,TGCAGCGTTGAAGATCGTCAGGCCGAGCAGTACTTC
.,TRBV7-2,few,TRBJ1-1,CASSLLVSGITEAFF,TGTGCCAGCAGCTTATTGGTTTCAGGGATCACTGAAGCTTTCTTT
.,TRBV30,.,TRBJ2-1,CAWSRSRREQFF,TGTGCCTGGAGTAGGAGTCGTAGGGAGCAGTTCTTC
TRBD2,TRBV27,few,TRBJ2-2,CASRGLALNTGELFF,TGTGCCAGCAGAGGACTAGCTTTGAACACCGGGGAGCTGTTTTTT
.,TRBV5-1,.,TRBJ1-1,CASSVYRDMNTEAFF,TGCGCCAGCAGCGTTTACAGGGACATGAACACTGAAGCTTTCTTT
.,TRBV27,.,TRBJ1-5,CASSPRQFSPSNQPQHF,TGTGCCAGCAGTCCCCGACAGTTTAGTCCATCTAATCAGCCCCAGCATTTT
.,TRBV7-9,few,TRBJ1-2,CASSPGGYTF,TGTGCCAGCAGCCCGGGGGGCTACACCTTC
TRBD2,TRBV7-9,few,TRBJ2-7,CASSFRGLAGSWAYEQYF,TGTGCCAGCAGCTTCCGCGGACTAGCGGGATCATGGGCCTACGAGCAGTACTTC